The following is a T cell receptor beta chain sequence with its context. Trimming took 8 bases from V and 0 from J, leaving 11 bases between them. CDR3 length equals 14 residues. Germline CDR1 and CDR2: SNHLY and FYNNEI. This sample was included in a study of blood T cell repertoires in COVID-19. In the original processing: Amplifying reference gene primers gave estimates of nucleated cell counts. Profiled with immunoSEQ multiplex PCR; TCRdb holds only in-frame clones, not every one. The DNA was the basis for D and trimming; V, J and clone size are from that table. The data show roughly 33,000 clones, with 85% to 90% seen just once and over 9.5% held by the top ten.

The rearrangement joins TRBV2 to TRBJ2-1; D is uncertain. Sequencing was performed on peripheral blood. The source of this sequence is a man older than 75 with active COVID-19. The CDR3 DNA sequence: TGTGCCAGCGAGGTGGATACCTCCTACAATGAGCAGTTCTTC. It translates to CASEVDTSYNEQFF.